Described below is a single T cell receptor (beta chain) sequence and its context. Some clones are missing from TCRdb's copy, which holds only in-frame ones; the method was immunoSEQ multiplex PCR. The data show around 80,000 clones, with around 90% seen just once and approximately 1.5% held by the top ten. This record comes from a study of T cell changes during pregnancy in multiple sclerosis. This CDR3 has 15 residues. V lost 5 bases, J lost 5 bases, and 18 bases lay in between. Looked up from germline, CDR1 is SGHAT and CDR2 is FQNNGV. The source material was peripheral blood, sampled before pregnancy. The TCR was taken from a female donor with multiple sclerosis, enrolled in a pregnancy study. The chain joins TRBV11-2 to TRBJ1-2; D perhaps matches TRBD1 (6 bases). CDR3 in DNA: TGTGCCAGCAGCCCGTACAGAACAGGGAAGTATGGCTACACCTTC. This encodes CASSPYRTGKYGYTF.